The T cell receptor beta chain under discussion was sequenced for a study of OX40 agonist ivuxolimab in advanced cancers. Study-level information: As their treatment, patients were administered ivuxolimab, an agonistic anti-OX40 (CD134) antibody. Dose-escalation patients were diagnosed with hepatocellular carcinoma, melanoma, renal cell cancer or head and neck cancer. The mean age was roughly 60 years, ranging from roughly 23 to 79, with around four fifths of participants male. Regarding the study as a whole: In general, CD8+ T cells held more expanded clones than CD4+ did, on average.

Sequenced by immunoSEQ multiplex PCR; TCRdb stores in-frame clones only, minus some. The sample includes about 83,000 clones, under 95% of them seen just once. Of note for this clone: Its antigen is currently unknown.

The sequence derives from an adult with an advanced solid tumor such as melanoma, head and neck, liver or kidney cancer. This specimen was CD4+ or CD8+ T cells sorted from blood, taken in a trial of the OX40 agonist ivuxolimab.

For the CDR3, the DNA is TGCGCCAGCAGCCATGGCTGGGGGGCTAACTATGGCTACACCTTC. It specifies CASSHGWGANYGYTF. The chain is built from TRBV4-3 and TRBJ1-2, with D perhaps matching TRBD1 (5 bases). Trimming took 3 bases from V and 0 from J, leaving 11 bases between them. The germline gives CDR1 LGHNA, CDR2 YSLEER. The CDR3 is 15 residues long.